This T cell receptor beta chain was observed in a study of T cell responses to AZD1222 COVID-19 vaccine. Background on the study: Second-dose intervals near 4 or 12 weeks were combined.

Study-wide findings and caveats: Unmutated regions of variants are reportedly targeted by nearly half of spike-specific TCRs.

The assay was immunoSEQ multiplex PCR, and TCRdb's table has in-frame clones only and misses some. The table includes some 160,000 clones, around 93% detected once. CDR1 SNHLY and CDR2 FYNNEI come from the germline V gene. This CDR3 comprises 14 residues. Between the trimmed V and J ends, which lost 9 bases and 4 bases, there was a span of 17 bases. As for this clone: The antigen remains unidentified.

The specimen comprised peripheral blood, sampled on day 0 of AZD1222 vaccination. The origin of this receptor is an adult in good health. This chain links TRBV2 with TRBJ2-3; possible D gene TRBD1, 6 bases. For the CDR3, the DNA is TGTGCCAGGTCACAGGGAAGCAAGGCAGATACGCAGTATTTT. Encoded protein: CARSQGSKADTQYF.